This TCR beta chain came from a study of cytomegalovirus exposure and HLA in healthy donors. Whole-study context: Within the Caucasian-associated ancestry cluster were 81% of the roughly 400 genotyped donors.

Primers included in the PCR were 60 Vbeta and 13 Jbeta primers. Study processing details: It was a later analysis that counted 83 million or so unique TCR beta chains, of which 8.5 million to 12 million were shared. Repertoires were generated with immunoSEQ multiplex PCR, while TCRdb's copy carries only in-frame clones and drops some. V and J calls and clone size are copied from that table; D and trimming were computed from the DNA. The sample contains roughly 100,000 clones, roughly 70% of which appear only once. Notes on the study in general: Among donors in an Asian-associated ancestry cluster, a later analysis reportedly found fewer N-insertions than the roughly 610-donor mean. Researchers reported from a later analysis that most CMV-associated TCR beta chains appeared HLA-restricted.

Worth noting for this clone: Its antigen is still unknown.

This clonotype originated in a male donor in good health and CMV-seropositive. The specimen sequenced was PBMCs.

CDR3 sequence (DNA): TGTGCCAGCAGCCCCGTCCCAACTAGCACAGATACGCAGTATTTT. Translation gives CASSPVPTSTDTQYF. The rearrangement uses TRBV9 and TRBJ2-3; D remains ambiguous. CDR1 and CDR2 (germline): SGDLS, YYNGEE. Trimming removed 4 bases at V and 0 bases at J, with 12 bases between. The CDR3 is made up of 15 amino acids. The full variable domain, its missing parts supplied by reference TRBV9 and TRBJ2-3, is DSGVTQTPKHLITATGQRVTLRCSPRSGDLSVYWYQQSLDQGLQFLIQYYNGEERAKGNILERFSAQQFPDLHSELNLSSLELGDSALYFCASSPVPTSTDTQYFGPGTRLTVL.